The rows below give T cell receptor beta chains drawn from one sample of a study of preoperative IRX-2 immunotherapy in early breast cancer. Method: immunoSEQ multiplex PCR; TCRdb's copy keeps in-frame clones and lacks some. This table holds tens of thousands of clones, 90% to 95% found once. The sample consisted of tumor tissue, taken after IRX-2 immunotherapy. Source of these receptors: a human donor with breast cancer. The CDR3 runs from the conserved cysteine through the conserved F or W. Fields, in order: clone size, J gene, D gene, V gene, CDR3 DNA, CDR3 protein. A D gene is named only where the DNA matches it firmly. A row's size may be missing; if present it is once, few, many or a size class.

size: -; J: TRBJ2-7; D: -; V: TRBV7-9; DNA: TGTGCCAGCAGCCGGGTCGAGCACTCTTCCTACGAGCAGTACTTC; CDR3: CASSRVEHSSYEQYF
size: -; J: TRBJ2-2; D: TRBD1; V: TRBV5-8; DNA: TGTGCCAGCAGCTTTAGAGGGACAGGGGTGGCCACTCCGGTTCTGCTGTTTTTT; CDR3: CASSFRGTGVATPVLLFF
size: -; J: TRBJ1-1; D: TRBD1; V: TRBV7-2; DNA: TGTGCCAGCAGCTTAGGAGGGACAGGAGGGCCTGAAGCTTTCTTT; CDR3: CASSLGGTGGPEAFF
size: few; J: TRBJ2-2; D: TRBD1; V: TRBV5-1; DNA: TGCGCCAGCACCGGACAGGGTGAAGCCGGGGAGCTGTTTTTT; CDR3: CASTGQGEAGELFF
size: -; J: TRBJ2-2; D: TRBD2; V: TRBV7-9; DNA: TGTGCCAGCCGCTATAGCGGGGGGATGAAGAACACCGGGGAGCTGTTTTTT; CDR3: CASRYSGGMKNTGELFF
size: -; J: TRBJ1-5; D: -; V: TRBV19; DNA: TGTGCCAGTAGGTCCCTCGCTCAGCCCCAGCATTTT; CDR3: CASRSLAQPQHF
size: -; J: TRBJ2-3; D: TRBD2; V: TRBV5-1; DNA: TGCGCCAGCAGCCCCGGGGTAGCGGGGTTCACAGATACGCAGTATTTT; CDR3: CASSPGVAGFTDTQYF
size: -; J: TRBJ2-7; D: -; V: TRBV5-8; DNA: TGTGCCAGCAGCTTGGCATCTCCCTACGAGCAGTACTTC; CDR3: CASSLASPYEQYF
size: -; J: TRBJ2-1; D: -; V: TRBV2; DNA: TGTGCCAGCGGGCGACGGACTTCTGGGAATGAGCAGTTCTTC; CDR3: CASGRRTSGNEQFF
size: -; J: TRBJ1-1; D: -; V: TRBV5-1; DNA: TGCGCCAGCAGCTGGGTGACAGGGAACACTGAAGCTTTCTTT; CDR3: CASSWVTGNTEAFF
size: -; J: TRBJ2-5; D: TRBD2; V: TRBV19; DNA: TGTGCCAGTACTGCCTCGGGAGGGCCTCCGGAGACCCAGTACTTC; CDR3: CASTASGGPPETQYF
size: -; J: TRBJ2-5; D: -; V: TRBV7-2; DNA: TGTGCCAGCAGCCCCCGGGGACAAGAGACCCAGTACTTC; CDR3: CASSPRGQETQYF
size: -; J: TRBJ2-1; D: -; V: TRBV27; DNA: TGTGCCAGCAGTTACGGGACCTCGTACAATGAGCAGTTCTTC; CDR3: CASSYGTSYNEQFF
size: -; J: TRBJ2-5; D: -; V: TRBV7-3; DNA: TGTGCCAGCAGCTTAGGGATATCAGAGACCCAGTACTTC; CDR3: CASSLGISETQYF
size: -; J: TRBJ2-7; D: -; V: TRBV4-1; DNA: TGCGCCAGCAGCCCTCCCGGGACCGCCTCGGCCGAGCAGTACTTC; CDR3: CASSPPGTASAEQYF
size: -; J: TRBJ2-5; D: TRBD2; V: TRBV6-5; DNA: TGTGCAAGCGGGAGAGGGAGAGAGACCCAGTACTTC; CDR3: CASGRGRETQYF
size: -; J: TRBJ2-5; D: TRBD2; V: TRBV5-6; DNA: TGTGCCAGCAGCCCCTTAGCGGGAGTCGAGACCCAGTACTTC; CDR3: CASSPLAGVETQYF
size: -; J: TRBJ1-6; D: -; V: TRBV27; DNA: TGCGCCAGCAGTGCTTACTATAATTCACCCCTCCACTTT; CDR3: CASSAYYNSPLHF
size: -; J: TRBJ2-3; D: TRBD2; V: TRBV6-5; DNA: TGTGCCAGCAGTAAATTAGCGGGGGGAGATACGCAGTATTTT; CDR3: CASSKLAGGDTQYF
size: -; J: TRBJ1-2; D: -; V: TRBV5-1; DNA: TGCGCCAGCTCCCGGCCGGACTTTTATGGCTACACCTTC; CDR3: CASSRPDFYGYTF
size: -; J: TRBJ2-7; D: -; V: TRBV29-1; DNA: TGCAGCGTTGAGCGGGACAGCCCCTACGAGCAGTACTTC; CDR3: CSVERDSPYEQYF
size: once; J: TRBJ1-3; D: -; V: TRBV10-2; DNA: TGCGCCAGCATTGGGGGTACTGGAAACACCATATATTTT; CDR3: CASIGGTGNTIYF
size: once; J: TRBJ2-5; D: -; V: TRBV10-3; DNA: TGTGCCATCAGTGAGAGAGGAGAGACCCAGTACTTC; CDR3: CAISERGETQYF
size: -; J: TRBJ1-3; D: TRBD1; V: TRBV19; DNA: TGTGCCAGTAATACACAGGGGACGCACACCATATATTTT; CDR3: CASNTQGTHTIYF
size: -; J: TRBJ1-1; D: -; V: TRBV30; DNA: TGTGCCTGGAGTGCGGGGAATACTGAAGCTTTCTTT; CDR3: CAWSAGNTEAFF
size: -; J: TRBJ2-7; D: TRBD2; V: TRBV7-9; DNA: TGTGCCAGCAGTCGGACTAGCGGGAGGAATGAATACGAGCAGTACTTC; CDR3: CASSRTSGRNEYEQYF
size: -; J: TRBJ2-1; D: TRBD2; V: TRBV5-4; DNA: TGTGCCAGCAGCTTGGGCGGGGGGGCCAATGAGCAGTTCTTC; CDR3: CASSLGGGANEQFF
size: -; J: TRBJ1-2; D: -; V: TRBV7-3; DNA: TGTGCCAGCAGCCCCGGACGGTCCTATGGCTACACCTTC; CDR3: CASSPGRSYGYTF
size: -; J: TRBJ2-2; D: TRBD2; V: TRBV25-1; DNA: TGTGCCAGCGGACTAGCATCCACCGGGGAGCTGTTTTTT; CDR3: CASGLASTGELFF
size: -; J: TRBJ1-2; D: -; V: TRBV11-1; DNA: TGTGCCAGCAGCGCTGCGGGCGGTTATGGCTACACCTTC; CDR3: CASSAAGGYGYTF
size: -; J: TRBJ1-1; D: TRBD1; V: TRBV28; DNA: TGTGCCAGCAGTTTGGGACAGGGCCAAGCTTTCTTT; CDR3: CASSLGQGQAFF
size: once; J: TRBJ2-2; D: -; V: TRBV25-1; DNA: TGTGCCAGCAGTGACAGGAACACCGGGGAGCTGTTTTTT; CDR3: CASSDRNTGELFF
size: -; J: TRBJ2-2; D: TRBD1; V: TRBV6-5; DNA: TGTGCCAGCAGTTACGGGACAGGGGGCAACGGGGAGCTGTTTTTT; CDR3: CASSYGTGGNGELFF
size: -; J: TRBJ2-2; D: -; V: TRBV10-1; DNA: TGCGCCAGCAGTGAGGCCACCTTGGGGACCGGGGAGCTGTTTTTT; CDR3: CASSEATLGTGELFF
size: -; J: TRBJ2-3; D: -; V: TRBV7-8; DNA: TGTGCCAGCAGCTCGTGGCGGACAGATACGCAGTATTTT; CDR3: CASSSWRTDTQYF
size: once; J: TRBJ1-5; D: -; V: TRBV28; DNA: TGTGCCAGCAGTTTAGGCGGACAACAGCCCCAGCATTTT; CDR3: CASSLGGQQPQHF
size: -; J: TRBJ2-1; D: -; V: TRBV1; DNA: TGCACCAGCAAAAGTAGGGAACTAGCGGGAGTCAATGAGCAGTTCTTC; CDR3: CTSKSRELAGVNEQFF
size: -; J: TRBJ1-2; D: -; V: TRBV7-9; DNA: TGTGCCAGCAGCCAATCAGGCTATGGCTACACCTTC; CDR3: CASSQSGYGYTF
size: -; J: TRBJ2-2; D: TRBD1; V: TRBV19; DNA: TGTGCCAGAACAGACAGGGGGCGAGCCGGGGAGCTGTTTTTT; CDR3: CARTDRGRAGELFF
size: -; J: TRBJ2-3; D: -; V: TRBV5-1; DNA: TGCGCCAGCAGGCCGGATGGCAGTCCCACAGATACGCAGTATTTT; CDR3: CASRPDGSPTDTQYF
size: -; J: TRBJ2-3; D: -; V: TRBV21-1; DNA: TGTGCCAGCAGCAAAGGCACAGACGGCCCCTGTATAGATACGCAGTATTTT; CDR3: CASSKGTDGPCIDTQYF
size: -; J: TRBJ1-1; D: -; V: TRBV6-6; DNA: TGTGCCAGCAGTGTTGACGGGAACACTGAAGCTTTCTTT; CDR3: CASSVDGNTEAFF
size: -; J: TRBJ2-1; D: -; V: TRBV19; DNA: TGTGCCAGTAGTATTGTGACCTACAATGAGCAGTTCTTC; CDR3: CASSIVTYNEQFF
size: once; J: TRBJ2-1; D: TRBD1; V: TRBV27; DNA: TGTGCCAGCAGTTACGACAGGGGGTACAATGAGCAGTTCTTC; CDR3: CASSYDRGYNEQFF
size: -; J: TRBJ2-7; D: -; V: TRBV6-1; DNA: TGTGCCAGCATGGGGCTGGAGTTCTCCTACGAGCAGTACTTC; CDR3: CASMGLEFSYEQYF